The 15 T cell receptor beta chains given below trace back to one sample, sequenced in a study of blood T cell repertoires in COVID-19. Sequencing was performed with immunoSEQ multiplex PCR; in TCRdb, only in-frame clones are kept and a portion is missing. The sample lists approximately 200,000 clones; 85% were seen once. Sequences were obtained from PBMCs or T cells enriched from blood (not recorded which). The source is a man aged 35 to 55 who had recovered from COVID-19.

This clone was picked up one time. This CDR3 is CASSPIGLNYGYTF. CDR3 sequence (DNA): TGTGCCAGCAGCCCAATAGGACTCAACTATGGCTACACCTTC. The chain joins TRBV28 to TRBJ1-2; D remains ambiguous. Germline-derived CDR1 and CDR2 are MDHEN and SYDVKM. V was trimmed by 6 bases and J by 2 bases, leaving 13 bases between them. This CDR3 contains 14 residues.

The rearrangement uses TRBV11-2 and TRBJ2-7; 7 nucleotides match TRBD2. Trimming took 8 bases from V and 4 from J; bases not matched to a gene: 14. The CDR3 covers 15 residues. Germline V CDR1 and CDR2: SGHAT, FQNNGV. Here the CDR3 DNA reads TGTGCCAGCTCCTCCCCCCGACTAGCCGTGTACGAGCAGTACTTC. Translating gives CASSSPRLAVYEQYF. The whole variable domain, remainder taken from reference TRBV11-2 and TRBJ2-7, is EAGVAQSPRYKIIEKRQSVAFWCNPISGHATLYWYQQILGQGPKLLIQFQNNGVVDDSQLPKDRFSAERLKGVDSTLKIQPAKLEDSAVYLCASSSPRLAVYEQYFGPGTRLTVT.

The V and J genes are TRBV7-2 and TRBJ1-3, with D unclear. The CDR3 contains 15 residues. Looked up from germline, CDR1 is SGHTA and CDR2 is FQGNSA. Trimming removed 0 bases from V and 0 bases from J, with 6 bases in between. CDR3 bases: TGTGCCAGCAGCTTAGCCCTTAGCTCTGGAAACACCATATATTTT. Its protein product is CASSLALSSGNTIYF.

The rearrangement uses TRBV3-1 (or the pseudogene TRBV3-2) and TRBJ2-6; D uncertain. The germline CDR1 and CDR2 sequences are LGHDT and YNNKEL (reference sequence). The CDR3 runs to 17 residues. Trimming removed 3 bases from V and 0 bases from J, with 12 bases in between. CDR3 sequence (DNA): TGTGCCAGCAGCCAGAGACAAGCCTTCTCTGGGGCCAACGTCCTGACTTTC. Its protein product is CASSQRQAFSGANVLTF.

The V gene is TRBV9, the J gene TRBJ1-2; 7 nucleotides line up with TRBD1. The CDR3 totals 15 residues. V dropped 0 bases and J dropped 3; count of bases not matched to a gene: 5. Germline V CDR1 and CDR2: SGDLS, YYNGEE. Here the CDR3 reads CASSVEGASYYGYTF. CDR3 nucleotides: TGTGCCAGCAGCGTAGAGGGGGCTTCTTACTATGGCTACACCTTC.

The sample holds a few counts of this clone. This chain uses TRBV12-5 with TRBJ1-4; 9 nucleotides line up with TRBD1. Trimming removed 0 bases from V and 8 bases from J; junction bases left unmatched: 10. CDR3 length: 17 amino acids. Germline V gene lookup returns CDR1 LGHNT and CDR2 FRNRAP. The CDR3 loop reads CASGLVRRDREGEKLFF. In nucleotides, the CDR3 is TGTGCTAGTGGTTTGGTCCGTCGGGACAGGGAGGGAGAAAAACTGTTTTTT.

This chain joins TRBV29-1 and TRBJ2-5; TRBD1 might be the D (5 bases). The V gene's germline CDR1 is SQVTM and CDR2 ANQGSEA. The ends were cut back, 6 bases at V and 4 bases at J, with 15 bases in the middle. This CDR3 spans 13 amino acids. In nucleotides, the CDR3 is TGCAGCGTGAAGGCAGGGTCCACAGAGACCCAGTACTTC. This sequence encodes CSVKAGSTETQYF.

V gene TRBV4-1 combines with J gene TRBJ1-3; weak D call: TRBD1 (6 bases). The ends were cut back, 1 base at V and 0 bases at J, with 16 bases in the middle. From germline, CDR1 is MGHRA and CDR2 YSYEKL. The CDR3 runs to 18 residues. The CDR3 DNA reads TGCGCCAGCAGCCAAGCCCGGGGGGGCCCTTTCTCTGGAAACACCATATATTTT. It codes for CASSQARGGPFSGNTIYF.

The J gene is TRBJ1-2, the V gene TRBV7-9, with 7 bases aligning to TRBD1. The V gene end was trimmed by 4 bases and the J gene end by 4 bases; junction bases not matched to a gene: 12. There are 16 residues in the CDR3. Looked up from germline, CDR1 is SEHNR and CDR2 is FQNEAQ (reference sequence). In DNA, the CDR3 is TGTGCCAGCAGCTCTGCAGGGGGAGAGGACCTCTATGGCTACACCTTC. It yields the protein CASSSAGGEDLYGYTF. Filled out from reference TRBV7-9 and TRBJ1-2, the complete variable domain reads DTGVSQNPRHKITKRGQNVTFRCDPISEHNRLYWYRQTLGQGPEFLTYFQNEAQLEKSRLLSDRFSAERPKGSFSTLEIQRTEQGDSAMYLCASSSAGGEDLYGYTFGSGTRLTVV.

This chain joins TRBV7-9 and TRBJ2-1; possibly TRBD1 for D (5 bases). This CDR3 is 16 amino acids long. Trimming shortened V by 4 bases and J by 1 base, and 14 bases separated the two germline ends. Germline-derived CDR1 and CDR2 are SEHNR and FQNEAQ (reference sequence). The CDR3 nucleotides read TGTGCCAGCAGCTCAAGCTCTGGACAATCCTACAATGAGCAGTTCTTC. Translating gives CASSSSSGQSYNEQFF.

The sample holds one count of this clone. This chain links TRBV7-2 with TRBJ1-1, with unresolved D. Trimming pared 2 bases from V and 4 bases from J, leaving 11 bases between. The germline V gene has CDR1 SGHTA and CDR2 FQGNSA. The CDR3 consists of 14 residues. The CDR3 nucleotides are TGTGCCAGCAGCTTAACTCGCCGGGTCACTGAAGCTTTCTTT. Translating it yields CASSLTRRVTEAFF.

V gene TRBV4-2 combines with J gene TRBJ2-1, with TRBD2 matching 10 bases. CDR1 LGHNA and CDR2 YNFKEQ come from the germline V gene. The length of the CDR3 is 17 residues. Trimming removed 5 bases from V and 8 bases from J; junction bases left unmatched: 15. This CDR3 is CASSAFGASGSRHEQFF. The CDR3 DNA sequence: TGTGCCAGCAGCGCTTTTGGGGCTAGCGGGAGTCGCCATGAGCAGTTCTTC.

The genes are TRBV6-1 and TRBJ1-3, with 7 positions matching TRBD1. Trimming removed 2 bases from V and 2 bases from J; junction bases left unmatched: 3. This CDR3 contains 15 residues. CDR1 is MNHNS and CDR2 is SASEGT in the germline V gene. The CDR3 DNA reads TGTGCCAGCAGTGAATTCGACAGGGCTGGAAACACCATATATTTT. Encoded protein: CASSEFDRAGNTIYF.

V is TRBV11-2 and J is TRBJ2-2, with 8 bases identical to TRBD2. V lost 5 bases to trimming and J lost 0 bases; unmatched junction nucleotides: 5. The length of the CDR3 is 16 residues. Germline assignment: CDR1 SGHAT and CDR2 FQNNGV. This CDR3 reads CASSLGLATNTGELFF. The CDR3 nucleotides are TGTGCCAGCAGCCTTGGACTAGCAACGAACACCGGGGAGCTGTTTTTT. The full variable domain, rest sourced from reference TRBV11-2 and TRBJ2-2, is EAGVAQSPRYKIIEKRQSVAFWCNPISGHATLYWYQQILGQGPKLLIQFQNNGVVDDSQLPKDRFSAERLKGVDSTLKIQPAKLEDSAVYLCASSLGLATNTGELFFGEGSRLTVL.

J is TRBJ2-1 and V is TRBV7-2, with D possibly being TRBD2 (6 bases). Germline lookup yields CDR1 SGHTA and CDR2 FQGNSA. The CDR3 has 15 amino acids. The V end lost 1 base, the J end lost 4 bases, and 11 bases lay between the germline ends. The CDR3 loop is CASSLGASAYNEQFF. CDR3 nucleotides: TGTGCCAGCAGCTTAGGGGCTAGCGCTTACAATGAGCAGTTCTTC. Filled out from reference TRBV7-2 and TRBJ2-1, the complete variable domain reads GAGVSQSPSNKVTEKGKDVELRCDPISGHTALYWYRQSLGQGLEFLIYFQGNSAPDKSGLPSDRFSAERTGGSVSTLTIQRTQQEDSAVYLCASSLGASAYNEQFFGPGTRLTVL.